A single sample is the source of the 20 T cell receptor beta chains below, sequenced in a study of early T cells in non-severe SARS-CoV-2 infection (dated by TCRdb to the early 2020s). Library preparation used 5' RACE. TCRdb names NextSeq 500 as the instrument used. In-frame beta chains were kept once TCRdb had trimmed the public reads at Q25 with fastp and called clones with MiXCR. Under each unique CDR3 protein, matching rows form one entry showing the most common genes and DNA. The sample profile shows 15,000 to 20,000 distinct CDR3 sequences; less than 6.5% of them were found once. The ten biggest clones cover about 6.4% of the sample. Sequences were derived from whole blood, sampled at baseline. Receptor source: an adult who was a healthcare worker with PCR-confirmed SARS-CoV-2 infection or an uninfected control (not recorded which).

This clonotype is medium-sized. This sequence joins TRBV20-1 and TRBJ1-1; D possibly corresponds to TRBD1 (5 bases). CDR3 length: 12 residues. Germline V lookup: CDR1 DFQATT, CDR2 SNEGSKA (reference sequence). V shed 0 bases and J shed 6 bases, with 8 bases lying between them. This CDR3 reads CSAREGGAEAFF. The CDR3 DNA is TGCAGTGCTAGAGAGGGGGGAGCTGAAGCTTTCTTT.

By share, this clonotype counts as medium-sized. The CDR3 DNA sequence: TGCAGTGCTAGAGATGCCTCCCCCCGACAGAAAACGACTGAAGCTTTCTTT. This translates into CSARDASPRQKTTEAFF. The chain couples TRBV20-1 to TRBJ1-1, with a possible D match to TRBD1 (5 bases). Germline CDR1 reads DFQATT; CDR2 reads SNEGSKA (reference sequence). The V and J ends lost 0 bases and 5 bases respectively, with 22 bases between them. CDR3 length: 17 amino acids.

This chain uses TRBV7-8 with TRBJ2-7, with D possibly being TRBD2 (6 bases). Looked up from germline, CDR1 is SGHVS and CDR2 is FQNEAQ. Trimming stripped 5 bases from V and 13 bases from J, with 24 bases between. The CDR3 sequence is 14 residues long. CDR3 sequence reads: CASSPTSTTPGVYF. The DNA for the CDR3 is TGTGCCAGCAGCCCTACTTCGACCACTCCGGGGGTATACTTC.

This clonotype has ten or more counts. V is TRBV6-1 and J is TRBJ2-5; D not resolved. The germline V gene has CDR1 MNHNS and CDR2 SASEGT. Trimming pared 0 bases from V and 5 bases from J, leaving 10 bases between. The CDR3 runs to 14 residues. The CDR3 bases are TGTGCCAGCAGTGAAGCGGGCGAGGCGGAGACCCAGTACTTC. Translated: CASSEAGEAETQYF.

This clonotype is medium-sized (0.01 to 0.1%). This rearrangement joins TRBV5-1 to TRBJ2-1; D may match TRBD1 or TRBD2 (5 bases each). The CDR3 consists of 14 residues. Trimming stripped 0 bases from V and 8 bases from J, with 12 bases between. Germline V CDR1 and CDR2: SGHRS, YFSETQ. CDR3 region: CASSLVGRGDEQFF. The CDR3 bases are TGCGCCAGCAGCTTGGTTGGGAGAGGGGATGAGCAGTTCTTC.

This clonotype was seen ten or more times. The chain has TRBV7-3 and TRBJ2-1, with D tentatively TRBD1 (6 bases). The germline V gene encodes CDR1 SGHTA and CDR2 FQGTGA. With 5 bases removed from V and 15 bases from J, the gap between germline ends came to 23 bases. This CDR3 spans 14 amino acids. CDR3 protein: CASSLGAGQQSRFF. The CDR3, as DNA: TGTGCCAGCAGCCTGGGGGCGGGCCAACAAAGCAGGTTCTTC.

This clonotype was counted many times. The chain is built from TRBV18 and TRBJ2-7; 9 positions match TRBD1. CDR1 is KGHSH, CDR2 LQKENI, per germline. This CDR3 has 16 residues. The V gene end was trimmed by 3 bases and the J gene end by 3 bases; junction bases not matched to a gene: 9. CDR3 sequence reads: CASSPLAGTGIYEQYF. For the CDR3, the DNA is TGTGCCAGCTCACCCTTGGCCGGGACAGGGATCTACGAGCAGTACTTC.

This clonotype occurred a few times. The V gene is TRBV12-3 or TRBV12-4, the J gene TRBJ1-3, with D unclear. Trimming removed 6 bases at V and 0 bases at J, with 15 bases between. This CDR3 spans 16 amino acids. DNA for the CDR3: TGTGCCAGCAGATCCGCAAGGGTTTACTCTGGAAACACCATATATTTT. It translates to CASRSARVYSGNTIYF.

This clonotype was picked up many times. The chain couples TRBV7-8 to TRBJ2-5; D not resolved. This CDR3 is built from 14 residues. V was shortened by 0 bases and J by 5 bases, with 10 bases between the two germline ends. The germline V gene has CDR1 SGHVS and CDR2 FQNEAQ. The CDR3 here is CASSLAQVGETQYF. CDR3 nucleotides: TGTGCCAGCAGCTTAGCCCAGGTTGGGGAGACCCAGTACTTC.

This clonotype was seen ten or more times. The chain employs TRBV18 and TRBJ1-1; D gene ambiguous. V dropped 1 base and J dropped 5 bases, with 8 bases sitting between them. Germline V gives CDR1 KGHSH, CDR2 LQKENI. The CDR3 contains 13 residues. In nucleotides, the CDR3 is TGTGCCAGCTCACCACTAAGTGGGACTGAAGCTTTCTTT. Its translation is CASSPLSGTEAFF.

This clonotype occurred many times. The CDR3 protein is CASSRTYTYNEQFF. CDR3 DNA: TGTGCCAGCAGCAGAACCTACACCTACAATGAGCAGTTCTTC. The rearrangement uses TRBV3-1 and TRBJ2-1; D is ambiguous. V was pared by 5 bases and J by 2 bases, with 10 bases between. Per the germline V gene, CDR1 is LGHDT and CDR2 is YNNKEL (reference sequence). CDR3 length: 14 amino acids.

Many counts were recorded for this clonotype. The chain carries TRBV7-2 and TRBJ1-2, with D perhaps TRBD1 (6 bases). The CDR3 is made up of 13 amino acids. Germline V gives CDR1 SGHTA, CDR2 FQGNSA. Trimming removed 8 bases at V and 8 bases at J, with 18 bases between. The CDR3 sequence is CASAPHAGDGYTF. DNA for the CDR3: TGTGCCAGCGCCCCCCACGCAGGGGACGGCTACACCTTC.

This clonotype was seen many times. The chain has TRBV29-1 and TRBJ1-5; weak D call: TRBD1 (5 bases). This CDR3 has 13 residues. Deletions cut 6 bases from V and 2 bases from J, with 11 bases between. The germline CDR1 and CDR2 sequences are SQVTM and ANQGSEA. CDR3 sequence reads: CSVPGVGNQPQHF. The DNA of the CDR3 is TGCAGCGTCCCGGGGGTGGGCAATCAGCCCCAGCATTTT.

This clonotype appeared many times. This chain joins TRBV20-1 and TRBJ2-7; TRBD2 agrees at 10 bases. With V trimmed by 2 bases and J by 5 bases, 3 bases remained unmatched. CDR1 DFQATT and CDR2 SNEGSKA come from the germline V gene (reference sequence). This CDR3 region has 13 residues. The chain's CDR3 is CSARSLAGDEQYF. The DNA of the CDR3 is TGCAGTGCTAGAAGCCTAGCGGGGGACGAGCAGTACTTC.

This clonotype was seen repeatedly, ten times or more. The rearrangement joins TRBV10-2 to TRBJ2-4, with D hard to call. The CDR3 sequence is 11 residues long. The germline V gene encodes CDR1 WSHSY and CDR2 SAAADI. Trimming left V 3 bases short and J 7 bases short, with 4 bases between. The CDR3 DNA sequence: TGCGCCAGCAGTGACTCCAACATTCAGTACTTC. The encoded protein is CASSDSNIQYF.

This clonotype has ten or more counts. The CDR3 sequence is CASSEMDRINEKLFF. As DNA, the CDR3 is TGTGCCAGCAGTGAGATGGACAGGATAAATGAAAAACTGTTTTTT. The V gene is TRBV6-1, the J gene TRBJ1-4; 7 bases line up with TRBD1. Germline values: CDR1 MNHNS, CDR2 SASEGT. CDR3 length equals 15 residues. V shed 3 bases and J 5 bases; nucleotides not matched to a gene: 6.

At least ten counts were recorded for this clonotype. The chain joins TRBV19 to TRBJ2-2; D is uncertain. There are 14 residues in the CDR3. Trimming took 6 bases from V and 0 from J, leaving 8 bases between them. Germline lookup yields CDR1 LNHDA and CDR2 SQIVND (reference sequence). The chain's CDR3 is CASRGSSNTGELFF. For the CDR3, the DNA is TGTGCCAGTAGGGGCAGCTCGAACACCGGGGAGCTGTTTTTT.

The V call is TRBV29-1, the J call TRBJ1-5; no reliable D call. V shed 6 bases and J shed 5 bases, with 17 bases lying between them. The CDR3 consists of 14 residues. Germline values: CDR1 SQVTM, CDR2 ANQGSEA. CDR3 bases: TGCAGCGTCTCACGTGGAGGGAGAGATCAGCCCCAGCATTTT. This sequence encodes CSVSRGGRDQPQHF.

This clonotype has a handful of counts. A clone one base away is much larger, so this may be a read error. The genes are TRBV7-6 and TRBJ2-1, with 8 bases aligning to TRBD2. Germline assignment: CDR1 SGHVS and CDR2 FNYEAQ. There are 14 residues in the CDR3. CDR3 bases: TGTGCCGGCAGCTCGAGCGGGGGCCGCAATGAGCAGTTCTTC. It translates to CAGSSSGGRNEQFF.

This clonotype was seen a handful of times. This rearrangement joins TRBV10-3 to TRBJ2-3; D may be TRBD1 or TRBD2 (5 bases each). This CDR3 has 15 residues. Germline V CDR1 and CDR2: ENHRY, SYGVKD. V was trimmed by 10 bases and J by 4 bases, leaving 21 bases between them. Here the CDR3 DNA reads TGTGCCAACGGACGGGACCGGGATAAGGCAGATACGCAGTATTTT. Translating gives CANGRDRDKADTQYF.